This TCR beta chain originates from a study of T cells expressing NK-cell markers. Across the study: Sequenced donors, eight in total, included seven who were HCMV-seropositive and one who was seronegative. Findings and caveats of the study: The dominant NKG2C+ clonotypes represented about 1.0-7.0% of CD8+ T cells in five to seven donors.

In the case of this clonotype: Its antigen remains unknown.

TCRdb reprocessed the 5' RACE reads, keeping one entry per CDR3 protein, no DNA. The sample data list about 440,000 distinct CDR3 sequences. This CDR3 is built from 13 residues. Germline lookup yields CDR1 MDHEN and CDR2 SYDVKM. The chain is built from TRBV28 and TRBJ1-5; TCRdb selects TRBD1, and the lack of DNA leaves this call unchecked. This clonotype originated in a woman aged 18 to 75 in good health. The specimen sequenced was blood T cells: a sorted CD56 or NKG2C T cell subset, CD4+ or CD8+ T cells, or bulk PBMC T cells (not recorded which). The CDR3 protein is CASSSTVNQPQHF.